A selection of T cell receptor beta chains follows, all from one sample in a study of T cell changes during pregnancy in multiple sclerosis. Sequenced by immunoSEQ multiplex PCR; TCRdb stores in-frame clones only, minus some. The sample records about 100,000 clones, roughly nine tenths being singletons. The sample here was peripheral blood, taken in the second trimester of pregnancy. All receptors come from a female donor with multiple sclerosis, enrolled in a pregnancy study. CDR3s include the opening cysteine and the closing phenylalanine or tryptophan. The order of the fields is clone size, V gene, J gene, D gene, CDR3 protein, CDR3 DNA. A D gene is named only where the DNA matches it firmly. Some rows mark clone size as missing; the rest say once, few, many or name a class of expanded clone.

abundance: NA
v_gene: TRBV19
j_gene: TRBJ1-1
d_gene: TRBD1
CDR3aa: CATQGSLVTEAFF
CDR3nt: TGTGCCACACAGGGGTCCTTAGTAACTGAAGCTTTCTTT

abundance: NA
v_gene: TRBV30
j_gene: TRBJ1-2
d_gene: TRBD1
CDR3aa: CAWEPLLDRDNGYTF
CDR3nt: TGTGCCTGGGAGCCCCTACTGGACAGGGATAATGGCTACACCTTC

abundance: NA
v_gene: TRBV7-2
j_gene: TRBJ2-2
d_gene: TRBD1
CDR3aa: CASSVPGQAIGELFF
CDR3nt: TGTGCCAGCAGCGTTCCGGGACAGGCGATCGGGGAGCTGTTTTTT

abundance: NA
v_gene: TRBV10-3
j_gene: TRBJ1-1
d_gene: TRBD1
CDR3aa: CAISGTGNTEAFF
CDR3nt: TGTGCCATCAGCGGGACAGGGAACACTGAAGCTTTCTTT

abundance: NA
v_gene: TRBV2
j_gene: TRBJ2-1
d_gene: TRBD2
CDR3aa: CASSEGTSGSYEQFF
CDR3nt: TGTGCCAGCAGTGAAGGGACTAGCGGGAGCTATGAGCAGTTCTTC

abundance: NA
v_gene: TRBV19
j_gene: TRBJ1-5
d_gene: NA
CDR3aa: CASSTSPGHRDQPQHF
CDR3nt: TGTGCCAGTAGTACCTCGCCTGGACACAGAGATCAGCCCCAGCATTTT

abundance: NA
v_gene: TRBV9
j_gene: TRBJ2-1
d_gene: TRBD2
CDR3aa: CASSVAHAGGPGNEQFF
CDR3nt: TGTGCCAGCAGCGTAGCCCATGCGGGGGGGCCTGGTAATGAGCAGTTCTTC

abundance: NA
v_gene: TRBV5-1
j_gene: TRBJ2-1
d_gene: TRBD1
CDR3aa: CASSLAQGAYYNEQFF
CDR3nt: TGCGCCAGCAGCTTGGCGCAGGGGGCGTACTACAATGAGCAGTTCTTC

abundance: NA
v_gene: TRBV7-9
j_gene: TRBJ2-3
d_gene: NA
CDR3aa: CAVPVSGPHADTQYF
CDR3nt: TGTGCCGTTCCAGTGTCAGGGCCGCACGCAGATACGCAGTATTTT

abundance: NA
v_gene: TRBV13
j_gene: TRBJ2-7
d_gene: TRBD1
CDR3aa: CASSLWGDRGFHEQYF
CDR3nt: TGTGCCAGCAGCTTATGGGGGGACAGGGGTTTCCACGAGCAGTACTTC

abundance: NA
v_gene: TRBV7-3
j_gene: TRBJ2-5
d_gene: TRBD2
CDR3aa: CASSLRGGTSGRARETQYF
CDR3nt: TGTGCCAGCAGCTTAAGAGGGGGGACTAGCGGGAGGGCCCGGGAGACCCAGTACTTC

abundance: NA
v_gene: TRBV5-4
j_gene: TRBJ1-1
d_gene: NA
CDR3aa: CASSLSPEAVTEAFF
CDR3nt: TGTGCCAGCAGCTTGTCTCCAGAGGCAGTCACTGAAGCTTTCTTT

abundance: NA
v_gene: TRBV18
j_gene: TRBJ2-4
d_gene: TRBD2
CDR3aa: CASSPPGRAGNIQYF
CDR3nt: TGTGCCAGCTCACCACCTGGGAGGGCAGGGAACATTCAGTACTTC

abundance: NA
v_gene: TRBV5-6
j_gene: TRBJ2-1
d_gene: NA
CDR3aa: CASSLRGTLLNEQFF
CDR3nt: TGTGCCAGCAGCTTGAGGGGGACACTCTTAAATGAGCAGTTCTTC

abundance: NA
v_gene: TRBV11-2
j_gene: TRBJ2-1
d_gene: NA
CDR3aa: CASSLRLALGLFF
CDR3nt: TGTGCCAGCAGCTTAAGGCTAGCCCTAGGGTTGTTCTTC

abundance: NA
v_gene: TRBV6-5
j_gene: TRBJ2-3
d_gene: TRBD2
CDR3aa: CASARVGGNTDTQYF
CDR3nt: TGTGCCAGCGCAAGGGTGGGGGGGAACACAGATACGCAGTATTTT

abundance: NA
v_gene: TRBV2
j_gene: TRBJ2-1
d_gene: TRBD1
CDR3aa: CASRERQGAGVEQFF
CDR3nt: TGTGCCAGCAGGGAGCGACAGGGGGCAGGTGTTGAGCAGTTCTTC

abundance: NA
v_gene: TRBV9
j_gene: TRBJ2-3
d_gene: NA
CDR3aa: CASSVVGGSTDTQYF
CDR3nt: TGTGCCAGCAGCGTAGTAGGGGGAAGCACAGATACGCAGTATTTT

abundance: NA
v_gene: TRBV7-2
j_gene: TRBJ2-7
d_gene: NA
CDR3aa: CASSSRAGVYEQYF
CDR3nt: TGTGCCAGCAGCTCCCGGGCAGGGGTCTACGAGCAGTACTTC

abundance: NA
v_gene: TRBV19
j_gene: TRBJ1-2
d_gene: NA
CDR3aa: CASSMGQANYGYTF
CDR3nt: TGTGCCAGTAGTATGGGGCAAGCTAACTATGGCTACACCTTC

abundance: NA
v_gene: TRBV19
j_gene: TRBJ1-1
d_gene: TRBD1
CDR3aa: CASTVTGGDTEAFF
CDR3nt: TGTGCCAGTACCGTGACAGGGGGGGATACTGAAGCTTTCTTT

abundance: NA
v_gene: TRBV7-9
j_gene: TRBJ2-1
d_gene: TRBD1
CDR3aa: CASSLRDRGNEQFF
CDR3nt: TGTGCCAGCAGCTTACGGGACAGGGGCAATGAGCAGTTCTTC

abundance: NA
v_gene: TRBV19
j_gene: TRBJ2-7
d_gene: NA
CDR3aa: CASSRTAGHEQYF
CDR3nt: TGTGCCAGCTCTAGGACAGCCGGCCACGAGCAGTACTTC

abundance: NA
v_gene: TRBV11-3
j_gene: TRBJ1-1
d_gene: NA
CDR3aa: CASSFGHNTEAFF
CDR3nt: TGTGCCAGCAGCTTTGGACATAACACTGAAGCTTTCTTT

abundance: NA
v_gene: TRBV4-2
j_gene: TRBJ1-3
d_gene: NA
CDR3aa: CASSQGGGAGNTIYF
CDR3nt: TGTGCCAGCAGCCAAGGGGGGGGAGCTGGAAACACCATATATTTT

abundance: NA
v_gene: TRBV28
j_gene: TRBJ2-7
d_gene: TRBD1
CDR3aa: CASSPSGGWYEQYF
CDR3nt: TGTGCCAGCAGTCCTTCAGGGGGCTGGTACGAGCAGTACTTC

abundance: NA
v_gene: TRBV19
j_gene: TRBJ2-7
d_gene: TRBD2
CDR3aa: CASSIAVAGSYEQYF
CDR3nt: TGTGCCAGTAGTATCGCGGTAGCGGGGTCCTACGAGCAGTACTTC

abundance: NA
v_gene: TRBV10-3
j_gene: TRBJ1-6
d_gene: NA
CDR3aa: CAISEGSSYNSPLHF
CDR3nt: TGTGCCATCAGTGAGGGGAGCTCCTATAATTCACCCCTCCACTTT

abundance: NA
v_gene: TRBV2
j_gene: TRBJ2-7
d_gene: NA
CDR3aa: CASSGTGITYEQYF
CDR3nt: TGTGCCAGCAGTGGAACAGGGATTACCTACGAGCAGTACTTC

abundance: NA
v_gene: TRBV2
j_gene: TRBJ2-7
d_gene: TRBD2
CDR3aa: CASSPYARLAGVSYEQYF
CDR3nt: TGTGCCAGCAGTCCTTACGCCCGACTAGCGGGGGTCTCCTACGAGCAGTACTTC

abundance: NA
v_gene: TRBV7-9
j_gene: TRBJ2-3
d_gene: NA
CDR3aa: CASNHNSRAGGWYF
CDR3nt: TGTGCCAGCAACCATAACTCTAGGGCAGGCGGGTGGTATTTT

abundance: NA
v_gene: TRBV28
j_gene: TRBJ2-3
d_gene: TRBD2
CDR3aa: CASSQPTSGSGDTQYF
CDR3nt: TGTGCCAGCAGTCAACCGACTAGCGGGAGTGGAGATACGCAGTATTTT

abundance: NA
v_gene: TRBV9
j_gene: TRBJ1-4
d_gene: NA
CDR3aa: CASSVAPSVRNEKLFF
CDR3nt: TGTGCCAGCAGCGTAGCTCCTTCAGTCCGTAATGAAAAACTGTTTTTT

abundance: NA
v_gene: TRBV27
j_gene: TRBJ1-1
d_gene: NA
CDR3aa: CASRRDNWVNTEAFF
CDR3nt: TGTGCCAGCCGCCGGGACAACTGGGTGAACACTGAAGCTTTCTTT

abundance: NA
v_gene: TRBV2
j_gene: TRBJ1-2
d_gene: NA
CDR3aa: CASSGLGLRDWGGYTF
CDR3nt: TGTGCCAGCAGTGGATTGGGACTGAGAGATTGGGGGGGCTACACCTTC

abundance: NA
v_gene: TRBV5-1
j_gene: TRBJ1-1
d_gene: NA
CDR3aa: CASSGAGAANTEAFF
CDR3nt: TGCGCCAGCAGCGGGGCTGGCGCGGCGAACACTGAAGCTTTCTTT

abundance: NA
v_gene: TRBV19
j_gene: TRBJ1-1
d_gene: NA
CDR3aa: CASGGHPDTEAFF
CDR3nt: TGTGCCAGTGGGGGACACCCCGACACTGAAGCTTTCTTT

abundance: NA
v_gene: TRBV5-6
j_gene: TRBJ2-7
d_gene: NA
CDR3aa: CASSLSGYEQYF
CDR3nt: TGTGCCAGCAGCTTGTCCGGCTACGAGCAGTACTTC

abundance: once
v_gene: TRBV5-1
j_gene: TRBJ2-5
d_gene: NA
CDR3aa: CASSLGTTGETQYF
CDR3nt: TGCGCCAGCAGCTTGGGGACTACCGGTGAGACCCAGTACTTC

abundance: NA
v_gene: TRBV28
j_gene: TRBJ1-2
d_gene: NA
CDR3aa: CASSPLGQPYGYTF
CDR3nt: TGTGCCAGCAGTCCTCTAGGACAGCCTTATGGCTACACCTTC

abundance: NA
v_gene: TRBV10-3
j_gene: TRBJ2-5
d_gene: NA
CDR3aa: CAISEGRKQETQYF
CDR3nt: TGTGCCATCAGTGAGGGCAGGAAACAAGAGACCCAGTACTTC

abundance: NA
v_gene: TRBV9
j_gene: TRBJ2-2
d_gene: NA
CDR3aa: CASSGGAENTGELFF
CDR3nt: TGTGCCAGCAGTGGGGGGGCGGAGAACACCGGGGAGCTGTTTTTT

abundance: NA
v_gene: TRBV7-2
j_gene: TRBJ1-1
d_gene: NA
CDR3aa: CASSNQGRTEAFF
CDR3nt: TGTGCCAGCAGCAACCAGGGGCGCACTGAAGCTTTCTTT

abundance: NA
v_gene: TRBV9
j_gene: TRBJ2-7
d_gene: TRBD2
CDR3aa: CASSVSGRVHEQYF
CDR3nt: TGTGCCAGCAGCGTTAGCGGGAGAGTCCACGAGCAGTACTTC

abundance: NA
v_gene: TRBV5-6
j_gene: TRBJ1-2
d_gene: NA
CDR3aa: CASSPALGTHGYTF
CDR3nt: TGTGCCAGCAGCCCTGCCCTCGGGACACATGGCTACACCTTC

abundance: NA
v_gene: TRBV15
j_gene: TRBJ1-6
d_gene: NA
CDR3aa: CATSRDLRGPLSSYNSPLHF
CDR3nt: TGTGCCACCAGCAGAGATTTAAGGGGTCCCTTGAGCTCCTATAATTCACCCCTCCACTTT

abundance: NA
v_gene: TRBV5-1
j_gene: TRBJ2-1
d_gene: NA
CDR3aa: CASSLDGGTYNEQFF
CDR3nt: TGCGCCAGCAGCTTGGACGGGGGAACCTACAATGAGCAGTTCTTC

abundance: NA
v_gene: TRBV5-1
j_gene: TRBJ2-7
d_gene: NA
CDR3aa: CASSLALGNSYEQYF
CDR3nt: TGCGCCAGCAGCTTGGCTCTCGGGAACTCCTACGAGCAGTACTTC

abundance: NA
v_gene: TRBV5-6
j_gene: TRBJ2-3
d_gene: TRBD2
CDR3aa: CASSFAGVHSDTQYF
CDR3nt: TGTGCCAGCAGCTTTGCGGGAGTACATTCAGATACGCAGTATTTT

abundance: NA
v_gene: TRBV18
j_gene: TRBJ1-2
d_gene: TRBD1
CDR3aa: CASSPGQGAGGYTF
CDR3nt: TGTGCCAGCTCACCGGGACAGGGGGCTGGTGGCTACACCTTC

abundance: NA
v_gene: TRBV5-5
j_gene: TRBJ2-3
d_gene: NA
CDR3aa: CASSLSGPSTDTQYF
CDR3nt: TGTGCCAGCAGCTTGTCAGGGCCTAGCACAGATACGCAGTATTTT

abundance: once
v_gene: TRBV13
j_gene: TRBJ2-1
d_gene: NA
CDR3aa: CASSPQGLRRLNNEQFF
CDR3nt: TGTGCCAGCAGCCCCCAGGGTCTGCGGAGATTGAACAATGAGCAGTTCTTC

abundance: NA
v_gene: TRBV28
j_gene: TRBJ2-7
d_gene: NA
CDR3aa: CASRRGGKYEQYF
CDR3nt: TGTGCCAGCAGAAGGGGGGGCAAGTACGAGCAGTACTTC

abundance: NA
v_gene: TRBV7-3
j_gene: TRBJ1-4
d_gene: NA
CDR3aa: CASSQTANEKLFF
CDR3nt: TGTGCCAGCTCACAGACAGCTAATGAAAAACTGTTTTTT

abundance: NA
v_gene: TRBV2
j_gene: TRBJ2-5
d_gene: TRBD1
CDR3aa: CATRRARGLGETQYF
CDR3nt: TGTGCCACCCGTCGGGCCAGGGGGCTTGGGGAGACCCAGTACTTC